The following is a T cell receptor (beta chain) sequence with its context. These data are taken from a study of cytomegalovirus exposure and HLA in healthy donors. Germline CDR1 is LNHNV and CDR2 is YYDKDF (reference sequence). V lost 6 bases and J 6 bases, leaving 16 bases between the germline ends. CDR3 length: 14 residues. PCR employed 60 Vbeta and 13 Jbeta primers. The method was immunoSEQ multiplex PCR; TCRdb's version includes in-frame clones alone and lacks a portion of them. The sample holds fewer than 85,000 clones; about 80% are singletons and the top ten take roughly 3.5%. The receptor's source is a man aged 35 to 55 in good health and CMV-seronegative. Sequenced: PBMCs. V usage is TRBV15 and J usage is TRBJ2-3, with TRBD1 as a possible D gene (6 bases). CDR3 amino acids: CATSSRGEWDTQYF. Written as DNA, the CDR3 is TGTGCCACCAGTTCCAGGGGAGAATGGGATACGCAGTATTTT. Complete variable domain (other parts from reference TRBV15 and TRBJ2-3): DAMVIQNPRYQVTQFGKPVTLSCSQTLNHNVMYWYQQKSSQAPKLLFHYYDKDFNNEADTPDNFQSRRPNTSFCFLDIRSPGLGDTAMYLCATSSRGEWDTQYFGPGTRLTVL.